Listed here is a single TCR beta chain. No antigen is known for it. Trimming removed 0 bases at V and 6 bases at J, with 9 bases between. CDR3 size: 13 residues. Germline assignment: CDR1 LGHNA and CDR2 YNFKEQ. As it was prepared, the TCRbeta library received unique molecular identifiers. TCRdb analysed the PCR reads with MiXCR anew, one entry per CDR3 protein. The table includes about 980,000 distinct CDR3 sequences, about 29% detected once. This sample was included in a study of T-cell reconstitution after alpha-beta-depleted transplantation in children. The study's findings and limits: At around two months after transplant, the alpha-beta T cells were reportedly derived from several hundred expanded clones that came from non-depleted graft cells. The authors attributed T-cell counts and diversity one year after transplant mostly to newly produced T cells.

The source of this sequence is a boy in the first two years of life who had a stem cell transplant for SCID, so the T cells may come from the graft donor. The input for sequencing was PBMCs, mostly from graft donor cells, taken 360 days after TCRalphabeta/CD19-depleted stem cell transplant. The chain has TRBV4-2 and TRBJ2-7; D ambiguous. CDR3 in amino acids: CASSQDLGIEQYF. The CDR3 nucleotides read TGTGCCAGCAGCCAAGATCTCGGAATCGAGCAGTACTTC.